This TCR beta chain was identified during a study of T cell responses to AZD1222 COVID-19 vaccine. Findings and limits, study-wide: Spike-specific TCR breadth and depth went up after people got two AZD1222 doses. Spike was spanned by vaccine-associated CD4 TCRs, which were dominant at 160-218 and 743-854. Donor demographics were predominantly white British with a female majority; clonal diversity may be underestimated. Repertoire sampling occurred only after the peak T cell response.

Generated by immunoSEQ multiplex PCR, the TCRdb table keeps only in-frame clones and is missing some. The data contain 150,000 or so clones, around nine tenths of them singletons. Germline CDR1 reads MNHNY; CDR2 reads SVGAGI (reference sequence). The CDR3 contains 14 residues. Losses at the gene ends were 2 bases for V and 7 bases for J; bases not matched to a gene: 4. Points on this clone: Its cognate antigen is unknown.

The chain uses TRBV6-6 and TRBJ1-5, with 8 bases fitting TRBD1. Source: peripheral blood, taken on day 0 of AZD1222 vaccination. This sequence was found in an adult in good health. CDR3 DNA sequence: TGTGCCAGCAGTTACCGGGACAGGCGACAGCCCCAGCATTTT. It yields the protein CASSYRDRRQPQHF.